The 12 T cell receptor beta chains presented below share a single source sample, sequenced in a study of cytomegalovirus exposure and HLA in healthy donors. 13 Jbeta primers and 60 Vbeta primers were used for the PCR. Assay used: immunoSEQ multiplex PCR; TCRdb lists only in-frame clones, some missing. The sample contains 130,000 to 150,000 clones, approximately 80% of which appear only once. The specimen was PBMCs. Source of these receptors: a male donor in good health and CMV-seronegative.

V gene TRBV6-5 combines with J gene TRBJ1-2; D unclear. CDR1 is MNHEY and CDR2 is SVGAGI in the germline V gene. The CDR3 spans 14 residues. V lost 0 bases and J lost 2, with 7 bases in between. The CDR3 bases are TGTGCCAGCAGTTACTCGACCAGGAACTATGGCTACACCTTC. It encodes CASSYSTRNYGYTF.

This chain uses TRBV6-6 with TRBJ1-5, with a tentative D call TRBD1 (6 bases). The CDR3 is 14 residues long. The V end was cut by 5 bases, the J end by 3 bases, with 11 bases between. Germline lookup yields CDR1 MNHNY and CDR2 SVGAGI (reference sequence). As DNA, the CDR3 is TGTGCCAGCAGTATGACAGGTTTCAATCAGCCCCAGCATTTT. Protein sequence: CASSMTGFNQPQHF.

The chain has TRBV11-2 and TRBJ1-2; 8 nucleotides agree with TRBD1. From germline, CDR1 is SGHAT and CDR2 FQNNGV. The length of the CDR3 is 12 residues. J was trimmed by 7 bases and V by 8 bases; bases with no gene match: 6. The CDR3 reads CASGTGGFGYTF. The CDR3 region has the DNA TGTGCCAGCGGGACAGGCGGTTTTGGCTACACCTTC.

The gene calls are TRBV7-3 and TRBJ2-5; 10 bases align to TRBD2. V lost 5 bases and J lost 2; bases outside the gene matches: 5. This CDR3 is 15 amino acids long. Germline V gene lookup returns CDR1 SGHTA and CDR2 FQGTGA. The CDR3 DNA follows: TGTGCCAGCAGCGCAGCGGGGGGGCGTCAAGAGACCCAGTACTTC. Translated: CASSAAGGRQETQYF.

Ten or more counts support this clone. The chain uses TRBV4-3 and TRBJ2-7; TRBD1 matches at 10 bases. Germline CDR1 is LGHNA and CDR2 is YSLEER. The junction had 7 bases not matched to a gene; V was cut back by 5 bases and J by 6 bases. The length of the CDR3 is 14 residues. The CDR3 nucleotides read TGCGCCAGCAGCTTCCGGGACAGGGGATCCGAGCAGTACTTC. The encoded protein is CASSFRDRGSEQYF.

The chain's CDR3 is CASSEGAPGQGTEAFF. The CDR3 region has the DNA TGTGCCAGCAGTGAAGGGGCCCCGGGACAGGGAACTGAAGCTTTCTTT. The gene calls are TRBV6-1 and TRBJ1-1; 9 bases are shared with TRBD1. The CDR3 has 16 amino acids. Germline loops: CDR1 MNHNS, CDR2 SASEGT. The junction had 8 bases not matched to a gene; V was cut back by 1 base and J by 5 bases.

The chain couples TRBV2 to TRBJ2-1, with 9 bases lining up with TRBD2. In germline, CDR1 is SNHLY, CDR2 FYNNEI. Unmatched junction bases numbered 6, after V lost 6 bases and J lost 6 bases. This CDR3 has 14 residues. The DNA for the CDR3 is TGTGCCAGCAGGAGCGGGGGGCGGTCCAATGAGCAGTTCTTC. Translation: CASRSGGRSNEQFF.

J is TRBJ2-5 and V is TRBV18; D remains unclear. Germline CDR1 reads KGHSH; CDR2 reads LQKENI. The CDR3 length is 13 residues. The V gene lost 4 bases and the J gene lost 0 bases, with 6 bases spanning the gap. The CDR3 region is CASSLRDQETQYF. CDR3 nucleotide sequence: TGTGCCAGCTCACTTAGAGACCAAGAGACCCAGTACTTC.

V and J are TRBV6-1 and TRBJ1-1; D gene ambiguous. Trimming took 1 base from V and 0 from J, leaving 9 bases between them. CDR3 length: 15 amino acids. The germline V gene encodes CDR1 MNHNS and CDR2 SASEGT. The CDR3 loop reads CASSEGGHLNTEAFF. In DNA form, the CDR3 reads TGTGCCAGCAGTGAAGGAGGCCACCTGAACACTGAAGCTTTCTTT.

The chain has TRBV7-3 and TRBJ2-2; maybe TRBD1 (6 bases). Trimming took off 5 bases at V and 5 bases at J, with 9 bases between the two ends. Germline V lookup: CDR1 SGHTA, CDR2 FQGTGA. This CDR3 is built from 13 residues. CDR3 in DNA: TGTGCCAGCAGCATCGACAGGACCGGGGAGCTGTTTTTT. Encoded protein: CASSIDRTGELFF.

The chain couples TRBV5-4 to TRBJ2-5, with 7 positions matching TRBD2. The CDR3 length is 14 residues. J was trimmed by 0 bases and V by 4 bases; bases with no gene match: 3. Germline CDR1 is SGHNT and CDR2 is YYREEE (reference sequence). CDR3 loop: CASSPGRDQETQYF. CDR3 nucleotide sequence: TGTGCCAGCAGCCCAGGGAGGGACCAAGAGACCCAGTACTTC.

The chain recombines TRBV19 with TRBJ1-4, with 8 positions matching TRBD1. This CDR3 has 13 residues. Per the germline V gene, CDR1 is LNHDA and CDR2 is SQIVND (reference sequence). After removal of 4 bases from V and 8 bases from J, the junction contained 3 bases not matched to a gene. The CDR3 sequence is CASSRDRSEKLFF. CDR3 DNA sequence: TGTGCCAGTAGTAGGGACAGGAGCGAAAAACTGTTTTTT.